One and the same sample provided the 32 T cell receptor beta chains below, sequenced in a study of blood T cells in healthy people across ages (dated by TCRdb to between 2015 and 2017). Library preparation employed 5' RACE. The sequencer listed for this sample is Illumina HiSeq 2500. A second PCR of 7 to 11 cycles was run with a J-beta primer mix and a sample-barcoded 5' primer. Using fastp at Q25 and MiXCR, TCRdb reprocessed the public reads and kept productive beta chains. Identical CDR3 proteins give one entry, which carries the most common genes and DNA. This sample gives more than 550,000 distinct CDR3 sequences in total; approximately 21% of them show up just once. Less than 25% of the sample rests with the top ten. Sample: blood. Receptors originate from a man aged 65-85 years in good health.

This clonotype was counted between two and nine times. The chain couples TRBV6-6 to TRBJ2-7; 14 bases align to TRBD2. This CDR3 is built from 14 residues. V was clipped by 6 bases and J by 3 bases; unmatched bases: 1. Germline CDR1 and CDR2: MNHNY and SVGAGI (reference sequence). The CDR3 region has the DNA TGTGCCAGCAGGGGGACTAGCGGGAGCTACGAGCAGTACGTC. Translated: CASRGTSGSYEQYV.

This clonotype was found a few times. V and J are TRBV11-2 and TRBJ1-2; 7 nucleotides match TRBD1. The ends lost 5 bases at V and 5 bases at J; junction bases unmatched: 14. The CDR3 has 16 residues. From germline, CDR1 is SGHAT and CDR2 FQNNGV. CDR3: CASSPSGTAARYGYTF. For the CDR3, the DNA is TGTGCCAGCAGCCCAAGTGGGACAGCCGCGCGGTATGGCTACACCTTC.

This clonotype occurred a few times. The rearrangement joins TRBV5-6 to TRBJ2-5; D unclear. The J call is in doubt because the DNA end fits TRBJ2-7 better. The CDR3 sequence is 16 residues long. Germline V gene lookup returns CDR1 SGHDT and CDR2 YYEEEE. This CDR3 is CASSFFLRARSYEQYV. The CDR3 coding sequence is TGTGCCAGCAGCTTTTTTCTCCGGGCCAGATCCTACGAGCAGTACGTC.

This sequence joins TRBV6-6 and TRBJ2-1; unclear D gene. This CDR3 has 14 residues. Germline CDR1 is MNHNY and CDR2 is SVGAGI (reference sequence). Trimming shortened V by 0 bases and J by 7 bases, and 10 bases separated the two germline ends. DNA of the CDR3: TGTGCCAGCAGTTACTCTCGACCGCCGAATGAGCAGTTCTTC. Protein: CASSYSRPPNEQFF.

This clonotype has more than one count but fewer than ten. The chain joins TRBV11-2 to TRBJ1-6, with unresolved D. V lost 1 base to trimming and J lost 10 bases, with 14 bases between them. CDR1 SGHAT and CDR2 FQNNGV come from the germline V gene. The CDR3 runs to 15 residues. CDR3 sequence reads: CASSLGTPDSSPLHF. The CDR3 coding sequence is TGTGCCAGCAGCTTAGGAACTCCCGATAGCTCACCCCTCCACTTT. The full variable domain, completed using reference TRBV11-2 and TRBJ1-6, is EAGVAQSPRYKIIEKRQSVAFWCNPISGHATLYWYQQILGQGPKLLIQFQNNGVVDDSQLPKDRFSAERLKGVDSTLKIQPAKLEDSAVYLCASSLGTPDSSPLHFGNGTRLTVT.

The chain joins TRBV11-2 to TRBJ1-1; maybe TRBD1 (5 bases). Between the trimmed V and J ends, which lost 3 bases and 8 bases, there was a span of 13 bases. CDR1 and CDR2 (germline): SGHAT, FQNNGV. The CDR3 is 13 amino acids. The CDR3 DNA reads as TGTGCCAGCAGCTTCACGGGGCGTAGAGAAGCTTTCTTT. Protein: CASSFTGRREAFF.

The chain links TRBV6-5 to TRBJ1-4, with TRBD1 identical over 11 bases. The CDR3 is 17 amino acids. Germline assignment: CDR1 MNHEY and CDR2 SVGAGI. V shed 5 bases and J 3 bases; nucleotides not matched to a gene: 8. Here the CDR3 DNA reads TGTGCCAGCAGTACCCGGACAGGGGGCAACCCTAATGAAAAACTGTTTTTT. Translation gives CASSTRTGGNPNEKLFF.

The V call is TRBV27, the J call TRBJ2-5; tentatively, D is TRBD1 or TRBD2 (5 bases each). The J call may be wrong; the DNA end is better matched by TRBJ2-7. The CDR3 consists of 13 residues. The germline V gene encodes CDR1 MNHEY and CDR2 SMNVEV (reference sequence). DNA for the CDR3: TGTGCCAGCAGTCTCCGGGACGGCTACGAGCAGTACGTC. Its protein product is CASSLRDGYEQYV.

The chain couples TRBV14 to TRBJ2-1; a possible D gene is TRBD2 (5 bases). CDR3 size: 16 residues. Germline V lookup: CDR1 SGHDN, CDR2 FVKESK. V lost 4 bases and J lost 3, with 16 bases in between. In nucleotides, the CDR3 is TGTGCCAGCAGCCCCACGGGGAGCTATTACTACAATGAGCAGTTCTTC. Its protein product is CASSPTGSYYYNEQFF. Variable domain in full (rest from reference TRBV14 and TRBJ2-1): EAGVTQFPSHSVIEKGQTVTLRCDPISGHDNLYWYRRVMGKEIKFLLHFVKESKQDESGMPNNRFLAERTGGTYSTLKVQPAELEDSGVYFCASSPTGSYYYNEQFFGPGTRLTVL.

The chain links TRBV10-3 to TRBJ1-6; 8 bases align to TRBD1. Germline V lookup: CDR1 ENHRY, CDR2 SYGVKD. The CDR3 totals 15 residues. Trimming at V came to 6 bases and at J to 9 bases, leaving 10 bases not matched to a gene. Written as DNA, the CDR3 is TGTGCCATCAGACCGACAGGGGACCATTTTTCACCCCTCCACTTT. It translates to CAIRPTGDHFSPLHF.

This clonotype was seen a few times. The chain is built from TRBV19 and TRBJ2-2; 8 bases map to TRBD1. Per the germline V gene, CDR1 is LNHDA and CDR2 is SQIVND (reference sequence). The CDR3 runs 15 residues. V was clipped by 2 bases and J by 6 bases; unmatched bases: 5. The CDR3 coding sequence is TGTGCCAGTAGTATACTACAGGGGGTGTCCGGGGAGCTGTTTTTT. This gives the protein CASSILQGVSGELFF. The full variable domain, in which reference TRBV19 and TRBJ2-2 provide the parts outside the CDR3, is DGGITQSPKYLFRKEGQNVTLSCEQNLNHDAMYWYRQDPGQGLRLIYYSQIVNDFQKGDIAEGYSVSREKKESFPLTVTSAQKNPTAFYLCASSILQGVSGELFFGEGSRLTVL.

The chain carries TRBV12-3 or TRBV12-4 and TRBJ2-7; TRBD2 matches at 7 bases. The better agreement between TRBJ2-1 and the DNA end casts doubt on the J call. The CDR3 totals 14 residues. The CDR3 DNA reads TGTGCCAGCAGAACTAGCGCCTATAACAGTGAGCAGTTCTTC. This translates into CASRTSAYNSEQFF.

V usage is TRBV13 and J usage is TRBJ2-7, with 12 bases that match TRBD2. TRBJ2-1 explains the end of the DNA better; the J call may be wrong. Germline V gene lookup returns CDR1 PRHDT and CDR2 FYEKMQ (reference sequence). The CDR3 has 17 amino acids. DNA of the CDR3: TGTGCCAGCAGCCTTCTAGCGGGGGGGCCAGGAAGGTATGAGCAGTTCTTC. Translated: CASSLLAGGPGRYEQFF.

The chain uses TRBV29-1 and TRBJ2-5; D is undetermined. Trimming cost V 4 bases and J 5 bases, with 11 bases left between them. Germline values: CDR1 SQVTM, CDR2 ANQGSEA. The CDR3 runs 12 residues. CDR3 region: CSVGQLHETQYF. As DNA, the CDR3 is TGCAGCGTTGGTCAGCTTCATGAGACCCAGTACTTC. The full variable domain, rest sourced from reference TRBV29-1 and TRBJ2-5, is SAVISQKPSRDICQRGTSLTIQCQVDSQVTMMFWYRQQPGQSLTLIATANQGSEATYESGFVIDKFPISRPNLTFSTLTVSNMSPEDSSIYLCSVGQLHETQYFGPGTRLLVL.

The chain links TRBV10-3 to TRBJ2-5; TRBD1 matches 8 bases. Looked up from germline, CDR1 is ENHRY and CDR2 is SYGVKD. This CDR3 has 15 residues. V shed 4 bases and J 1 base; nucleotides not matched to a gene: 5. CDR3 residues: CAISVGQGPQETQYF. CDR3 bases: TGTGCCATCAGTGTCGGACAGGGACCCCAAGAGACCCAGTACTTC.

V is TRBV29-1 and J is TRBJ1-2; TRBD1 agrees at 7 bases. Per germline, CDR1 SQVTM and CDR2 ANQGSEA. With V trimmed by 7 bases and J by 5 bases, 10 bases remained unmatched. The CDR3 has 13 amino acids. CDR3 coding DNA: TGCAGCGGCCGTCGACAGGGAGATTATGGCTACACCTTC. Its translation: CSGRRQGDYGYTF.

This clonotype has just a few counts. DNA of the CDR3: TGTGCCACCAGCAGGGACCCTAGTGATACGCAGTATTTT. Translating it yields CATSRDPSDTQYF. The chain combines TRBV15 with TRBJ2-3; D unclear. The CDR3 sequence is 13 residues long. V lost 3 bases and J 6 bases, leaving 10 bases between the germline ends. Per germline, CDR1 LNHNV and CDR2 YYDKDF (reference sequence).

The chain has TRBV5-1 and TRBJ1-5; D uncertain. Per germline, CDR1 SGHRS and CDR2 YFSETQ. The CDR3 is 11 residues long. Trimming took 9 bases from V and 5 from J, leaving 9 bases between them. This CDR3 reads CANRIDQPQHF. In DNA form, the CDR3 reads TGCGCCAACCGGATCGATCAGCCCCAGCATTTT.

This clonotype was seen only a few times. V gene TRBV7-9 combines with J gene TRBJ2-7, with 8 bases fitting TRBD1. V was pared by 1 base and J by 4 bases, with 9 bases of the junction left unmatched. Germline CDR1 and CDR2: SEHNR and FQNEAQ (reference sequence). The CDR3 runs 16 residues. The CDR3 spells CASSLGGTGRGYEQYF. The CDR3 region has the DNA TGTGCCAGCAGCTTAGGTGGGACAGGCCGGGGGTACGAGCAGTACTTC.

This clonotype was picked up a small number of times. The chain employs TRBV20-1 and TRBJ2-3; D unresolved. Trimming removed 1 base at V and 0 bases at J, with 8 bases between. The CDR3 totals 14 residues. CDR1 is DFQATT and CDR2 is SNEGSKA in the germline V gene (reference sequence). The CDR3 sequence: CSARALPSTDTQYF. DNA of the CDR3: TGCAGTGCTAGAGCCCTCCCGAGCACAGATACGCAGTATTTT.

The V and J genes are TRBV5-1 and TRBJ1-6; D not resolved. Trimming took off 4 bases at V and 7 bases at J, with 12 bases between the two ends. The germline CDR1 and CDR2 sequences are SGHRS and YFSETQ. This CDR3 spans 14 amino acids. CDR3 amino acids: CASSTWTVNSPLHF. The CDR3 bases are TGCGCCAGCAGCACATGGACGGTCAATTCACCCCTCCACTTT.

The gene calls are TRBV29-1 and TRBJ1-4; D remains ambiguous. Germline V gives CDR1 SQVTM, CDR2 ANQGSEA. V dropped 5 bases and J dropped 2 bases, with 6 bases sitting between them. The CDR3 has 12 residues. The chain's CDR3 is CSVTYTNEKLFF. As DNA, the CDR3 is TGCAGCGTTACATATACTAATGAAAAACTGTTTTTT.

The chain recombines TRBV18 with TRBJ2-3, with TRBD1 matching 10 bases. CDR1 and CDR2 from the germline V gene are KGHSH and LQKENI. The length of the CDR3 is 15 residues. The V segment lost 3 bases and the J segment 3 bases; nucleotides outside the gene matches: 3. CDR3 sequence: CASSPTGQGTDTQYF. The CDR3 nucleotides are TGTGCCAGCTCACCGACGGGACAGGGGACAGATACGCAGTATTTT.

The rearrangement uses TRBV7-8 and TRBJ1-5; tentative D call: TRBD1 (5 bases). Trimming cost V 0 bases and J 2 bases, with 20 bases left between them. CDR1 and CDR2 from the germline V gene are SGHVS and FQNEAQ. The CDR3 runs 19 residues. CDR3 sequence: CASSLASGPTGRGNQPQHF. The DNA for the CDR3 is TGTGCCAGCAGCTTAGCTTCCGGACCAACAGGACGAGGCAATCAGCCCCAGCATTTT.

CDR3 sequence reads: CASTELQSDTEAFF. CDR3 DNA: TGTGCCAGCACCGAGCTACAGTCGGACACTGAAGCTTTCTTT. The rearrangement joins TRBV28 to TRBJ1-1; no clear D. Germline V gives CDR1 MDHEN, CDR2 SYDVKM. The CDR3 covers 14 residues. The V end was cut by 7 bases, the J end by 3 bases, with 15 bases between.

This clonotype has only a few counts. The V and J genes are TRBV20-1 and TRBJ2-2; possible D gene TRBD2, 5 bases. Germline V lookup: CDR1 DFQATT, CDR2 SNEGSKA (reference sequence). Trimming took off 6 bases at V and 2 bases at J, with 13 bases between the two ends. This CDR3 is 14 amino acids long. The DNA for the CDR3 is TGCAGTGCGTACATGCCGGGAAACACCGGGGAGCTGTTTTTT. Its translation: CSAYMPGNTGELFF.

About this clonotype: One end of the junction is discordant with germline, which a read error may explain. CDR3 nucleotides: TGTACCAGCAGTGAAACTTGGCGAGAGACCCAGTACTTC. It codes for CTSSETWRETQYF. The chain employs TRBV6-1 and TRBJ2-5; no clear D gene. This CDR3 spans 13 amino acids. Per the germline V gene, CDR1 is MNHNS and CDR2 is SASEGT.

The chain links TRBV6-1 to TRBJ1-4, with D unclear. Germline loops: CDR1 MNHNS, CDR2 SASEGT. This CDR3 has 15 amino acids. V was cut by 6 bases and J by 8 bases, with 19 bases left in between. CDR3 bases: TGTGCCAGCAGAATTGGACCTGGTCGTTTGGAAAAACTGTTTTTT. It is translated as CASRIGPGRLEKLFF.

This clonotype was recorded a few times. The chain is built from TRBV7-2 and TRBJ2-2; no firm D call. Germline loops: CDR1 SGHTA, CDR2 FQGNSA. This CDR3 comprises 14 residues. V was cut by 4 bases and J by 0 bases, with 6 bases left in between. The CDR3 DNA is TGTGCCAGCAGCTGGGTCACGAACACCGGGGAGCTGTTTTTT. Protein sequence: CASSWVTNTGELFF.

The chain joins TRBV11-2 to TRBJ2-5; perhaps TRBD1 as D (5 bases). The J call may be faulty, since TRBJ2-7 better matches the DNA end. Germline V gene sequence: CDR1 SGHAT, CDR2 FQNNGV. There are 16 residues in the CDR3. The CDR3 spells CASSLSGQGTSYEQYF. The CDR3 DNA reads TGTGCCAGCAGCCTCTCCGGGCAGGGCACCTCCTACGAGCAGTACTTC.

This clonotype has just a few counts. The rearrangement links TRBV10-3 to TRBJ2-7, with D possibly TRBD2 on 5 matching bases. Per germline, CDR1 ENHRY and CDR2 SYGVKD. Trimming stripped 6 bases from V and 3 bases from J, with 15 bases between. There are 14 residues in the CDR3. The DNA of the CDR3 is TGTGCCATCAGGTCGGAGGTCTTAGGCTACGAGCAGTACGTC. Translating gives CAIRSEVLGYEQYV.

This chain uses TRBV5-1 with TRBJ2-5; no clear D. The V end was cut by 2 bases, the J end by 2 bases, with 10 bases between. The CDR3 is made up of 14 amino acids. Germline CDR1 and CDR2: SGHRS and YFSETQ. CDR3 region: CASSFAPTQETQYF. Written as DNA, the CDR3 is TGCGCCAGCAGCTTTGCCCCAACACAAGAGACCCAGTACTTC.